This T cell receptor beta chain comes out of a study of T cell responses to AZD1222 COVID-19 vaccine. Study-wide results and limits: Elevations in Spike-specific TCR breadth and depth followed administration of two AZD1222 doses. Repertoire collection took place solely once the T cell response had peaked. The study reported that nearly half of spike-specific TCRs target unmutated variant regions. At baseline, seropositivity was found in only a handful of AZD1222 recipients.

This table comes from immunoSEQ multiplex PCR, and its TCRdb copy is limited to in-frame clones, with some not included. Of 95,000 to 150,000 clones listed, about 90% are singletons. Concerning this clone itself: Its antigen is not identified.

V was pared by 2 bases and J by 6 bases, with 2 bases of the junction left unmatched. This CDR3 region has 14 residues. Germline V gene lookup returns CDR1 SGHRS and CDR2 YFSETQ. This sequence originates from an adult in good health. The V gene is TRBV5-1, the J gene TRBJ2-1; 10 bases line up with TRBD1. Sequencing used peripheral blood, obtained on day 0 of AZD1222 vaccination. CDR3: CASSLRTGGNEQFF. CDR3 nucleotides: TGCGCCAGCAGCTTACGGACAGGGGGCAATGAGCAGTTCTTC.